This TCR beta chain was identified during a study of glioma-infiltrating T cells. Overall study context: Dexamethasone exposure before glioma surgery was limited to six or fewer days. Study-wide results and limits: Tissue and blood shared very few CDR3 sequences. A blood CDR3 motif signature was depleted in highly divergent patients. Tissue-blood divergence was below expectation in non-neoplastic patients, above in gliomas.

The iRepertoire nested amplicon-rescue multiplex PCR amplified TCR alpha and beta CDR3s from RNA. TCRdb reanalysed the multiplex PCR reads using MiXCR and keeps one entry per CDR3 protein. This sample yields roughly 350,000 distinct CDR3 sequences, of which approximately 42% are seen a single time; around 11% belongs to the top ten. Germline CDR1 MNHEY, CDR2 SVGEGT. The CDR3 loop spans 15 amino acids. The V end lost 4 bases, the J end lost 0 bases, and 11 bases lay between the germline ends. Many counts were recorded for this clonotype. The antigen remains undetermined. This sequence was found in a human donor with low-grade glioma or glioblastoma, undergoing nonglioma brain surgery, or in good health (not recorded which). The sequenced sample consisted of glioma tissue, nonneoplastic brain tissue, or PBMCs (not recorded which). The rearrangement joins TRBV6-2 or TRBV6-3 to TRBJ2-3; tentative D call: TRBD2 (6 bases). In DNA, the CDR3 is TGTGCCAGCAGTTTGGGAAGCGGGAGCACAGATACGCAGTATTTT. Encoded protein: CASSLGSGSTDTQYF.